This is a list of T cell receptor beta chains from one sample in a study of CD8 T cells in ankylosing spondylitis. TCRdb reanalysed the 5' RACE reads using MiXCR and keeps one entry per CDR3 protein. The sample includes 150,000 or so distinct CDR3 sequences, under 14% of them seen just once. Sequenced sample: blood, either unsorted or a sorted T cell fraction (not recorded which). The receptor set was obtained from a male donor with ankylosing spondylitis or in good health (not recorded which). Each CDR3 is given with its conserved first and last residue. The D gene is left open where the match is weak. A row's size may be missing; if present it is once, few, many or a size class.

d_call clone_size j_call v_call cdr3_length cdr3_nt cdr3_aa
- - TRBJ1-1 TRBV6-1 13 TGTGCCAGCAGCGCCGGGGCAAACACTGAAGCTTTCTTT CASSAGANTEAFF
- many TRBJ1-5 TRBV12-3/TRBV12-4 14 TGTGCCAGCAGTTTCTTGGGCAGGGAACAGCCCCAGCATTTT CASSFLGREQPQHF
- - TRBJ1-6 TRBV18 16 TGTGCCAGCTCACCAGGGCCTGCGGCCTATAATTCACCCCTCCACTTT CASSPGPAAYNSPLHF
TRBD1 - TRBJ2-1 TRBV20-1 15 TGCAGTGCTAGAGTACGGACAGGGTTCTACAATGAGCAGTTCTTC CSARVRTGFYNEQFF
- many TRBJ1-5 TRBV4-1 13 TGCGCCAGCAGCCAAGTCCCTGTGCAGCCCCAGCATTTT CASSQVPVQPQHF
- many TRBJ1-2 TRBV29-1 14 TGCAGCGTTGGGGACCAAGGGATTTCGTATGGCTACACCTTC CSVGDQGISYGYTF
- few TRBJ2-1 TRBV5-1 15 TGCGCCAGCAGCTTGGAGCCAGGGGTTAATAATGAGCAGTTCTTC CASSLEPGVNNEQFF
TRBD1 many TRBJ2-7 TRBV10-3 14 TGTGCCATCAGTGAGACACAGGGGCAACACGAGCAGTACTTC CAISETQGQHEQYF
TRBD1 - TRBJ1-2 TRBV19 13 TGTGCCAGTAGTACCGGACAGGGCGGTGGCTACACCTTC CASSTGQGGGYTF
TRBD2 many TRBJ2-5 TRBV20-1 13 TGCAGTGCCGGCCGACTAGCGGGTGAGACCCAGTACTTC CSAGRLAGETQYF
TRBD2 - TRBJ2-1 TRBV7-2 14 TGTGCCAGCAGCCCCGGACTAGCCCAAAATGAGCAGTTCTTC CASSPGLAQNEQFF
TRBD2 many TRBJ2-1 TRBV5-1 19 TGCGCCAGCAGCACCCCCCTAGGGCCGAGCGGGGGGGCCTACAATGAGCAGTTCTTC CASSTPLGPSGGAYNEQFF
- many TRBJ2-5 TRBV29-1 14 TGCAGCGCTAATCCCCCGGGAGTGCAAGAGACCCAGTACTTC CSANPPGVQETQYF
- many TRBJ2-3 TRBV7-2 12 TGTGCCAGCAGCTTAGCCACAGATACGCAGTATTTT CASSLATDTQYF
- many TRBJ2-7 TRBV5-1 15 TGCGCCAGCAGCTTGGACCGGGGGAGCTTCTACGAGCAGTACTTC CASSLDRGSFYEQYF
- many TRBJ2-7 TRBV6-2/TRBV6-3 14 TGTGCCAGCAGTTACACGACAGGACCCTACGAGCAGTACTTC CASSYTTGPYEQYF
TRBD2 - TRBJ2-1 TRBV24-1 16 TGTGCCACCAGTGATCTTAGCGGGGGAAGCTACAATGAGCAGTTCTTC CATSDLSGGSYNEQFF
TRBD1 many TRBJ2-1 TRBV20-1 13 TGCAGTGCCCTCCGGACAGGGGAAAATGAGCAGTTCTTC CSALRTGENEQFF
- many TRBJ2-1 TRBV5-1 16 TGCGCCAGCAGCTTGTTGACTCCTATACGGAACAATGAGCAGTTCTTC CASSLLTPIRNNEQFF
- many TRBJ2-7 TRBV20-1 10 TGCAGTGCTTTAGGGGTAGAGCAGTACTTC CSALGVEQYF
TRBD2 many TRBJ2-1 TRBV5-1 15 TGCGCCAGCAGACCGGGACTAGCGGGAGTTCGAGAGCAGTTCTTC CASRPGLAGVREQFF
TRBD1 many TRBJ1-2 TRBV10-3 12 TGTGCCATCAGTGAAGGACAGGTGATCTACACCTTC CAISEGQVIYTF
- few TRBJ2-3 TRBV12-3/TRBV12-4 11 TGTGCCAGCAAGACAACGGATACGCAGTATTTT CASKTTDTQYF
- few TRBJ1-2 TRBV7-9 11 TGTGCCAGCACCTTAGTCGGGGACTACACCTTC CASTLVGDYTF
- many TRBJ1-1 TRBV5-1 18 TGCGCCAGCAGCCTTGCACCAGGGATTGGATTGAGGAACACTGAAGCTTTCTTT CASSLAPGIGLRNTEAFF
TRBD1 many TRBJ1-4 TRBV29-1 13 TGCAGCGTTGGACAGGGGACTAATGAAAAACTGTTTTTT CSVGQGTNEKLFF
TRBD1 many TRBJ2-7 TRBV6-5 14 TGTGCCAGCAGTTACTTGGGGACAGACTACGAGCAGTACTTC CASSYLGTDYEQYF
- - TRBJ2-7 TRBV14 14 TGTGCCAGCAGCCAAGGGACACACGGTACGGAGCAGTACTTC CASSQGTHGTEQYF
- - TRBJ1-5 TRBV20-1 14 TGCAGTGCGGCCCCCCGGGTTAGCAATCAGCCCCAGCATTTT CSAAPRVSNQPQHF
- few TRBJ1-2 TRBV3-1 13 TGTGCCAGCAGCCAAGGGGAGGACTATGGCTACACCTTC CASSQGEDYGYTF
- - TRBJ2-4 TRBV7-2 16 TGTGCCAGCAGCTTAGTCGTGGGAGGAGCCAAAAACATTCAGTACTTC CASSLVVGGAKNIQYF
- many TRBJ2-2 TRBV27 15 TGTGCCAGCAGTCGCACAGGGTTTGACACCGGGGAGCTGTTTTTT CASSRTGFDTGELFF
- many TRBJ2-7 TRBV3-1 14 TGTGCCAGCAGTCGTAAACTACAGAACTACGAGCAGTACTTC CASSRKLQNYEQYF
- many TRBJ2-3 TRBV7-8 14 TGTGCCAGCAGCTTAGGAACAGACACAGATACGCAGTATTTT CASSLGTDTDTQYF
- many TRBJ2-2 TRBV5-1 14 TGCGCCAGCAGCTTGCAGGCGAACACCGGGGAGCTGTTTTTT CASSLQANTGELFF
TRBD1 many TRBJ2-5 TRBV5-1 14 TGCGCCAGCAGCGAGGGACAGGGGGCAGAGACCCAGTACTTC CASSEGQGAETQYF
- many TRBJ2-3 TRBV4-3 17 TGCGCCAGCAGCCAAGATCTTAGCAGGGACGGCACAGATACGCAGTATTTT CASSQDLSRDGTDTQYF
TRBD1 - TRBJ1-2 TRBV6-1 14 TGTGCCAGCATTGGACAGGGGAGGGGGTATGGCTACACCTTC CASIGQGRGYGYTF
- many TRBJ1-6 TRBV12-3/TRBV12-4 14 TGTGCCAGCAGTTCCTCCTCCTATAATTCACCCCTCCACTTT CASSSSSYNSPLHF
- many TRBJ2-7 TRBV3-2 15 TGTGCCAGCAGCCGAGGAGGACAGGGAACCTACGAGCAGTACTTC CASSRGGQGTYEQYF
TRBD2 - TRBJ2-1 TRBV20-1 15 TGCAGTGCTAGAGCCCCCCTAGCGGGGGGCAATGAGCAGTTCTTC CSARAPLAGGNEQFF
TRBD1 many TRBJ1-1 TRBV3-1 12 TGTGCCAGCAGCCAAGTCAGGGGACAGCAGATCTTT CASSQVRGQQIF
TRBD2 - TRBJ2-7 TRBV7-2 14 TGTGCCAGCAGGCGGACTAGCGGATCCTACGAGCAGTACTTC CASRRTSGSYEQYF
TRBD2 few TRBJ2-5 TRBV3-1 13 TGTGCCAGCTCCTCACTAGCGGGAGAGACCCAGTACTTC CASSSLAGETQYF
- many TRBJ1-4 TRBV2 10 TGTGCCAGCAGAAGTGAAAAACTGTTTTTT CASRSEKLFF
- few TRBJ1-6 TRBV6-1 16 TGTGCCAGCAGTGAATTGAAGGGCCAGCCCATGGGGCCCCTCCACTTT CASSELKGQPMGPLHF
- few TRBJ2-1 TRBV6-1 17 TGTGCCAGCAGTGGTGCCCAGGGTGCGGTTACCTACAATGAGCAGTTCTTC CASSGAQGAVTYNEQFF
- many TRBJ1-6 TRBV3-1 16 TGTGCCAGCAGCCGGATAGGTGGGCTAATGAATTCACCCCTCCACTTT CASSRIGGLMNSPLHF
- many TRBJ1-2 TRBV6-1 12 TGTGCCAGCAGTGAAAACAGGCGCGGCTACACCTTC CASSENRRGYTF
TRBD1 few TRBJ2-7 TRBV29-1 15 TGCAGCGTTGGGCTGCTCTCCGGGACAGCGGAGGAGCAGTACTTC CSVGLLSGTAEEQYF
- many TRBJ1-1 TRBV29-1 13 TGCAGCGTTCCGACAGCGGGGAACACTGAAGCTTTCTTT CSVPTAGNTEAFF
- many TRBJ2-7 TRBV4-1 14 TGCGCCAGCAGCCAAGAATTACGGGGGTCCGAGCAGTACTTC CASSQELRGSEQYF
- many TRBJ2-2 TRBV5-1 17 TGCGCCAGCAGCTTCTCTCAGGTTTCACCGAACACCGGGGAGCTGTTTTTT CASSFSQVSPNTGELFF
TRBD2 - TRBJ2-7 TRBV6-2/TRBV6-3 16 TGTGCCAGCAGTTACAATGGTCTAGCGGGGGACTACGAGCAGTACTTC CASSYNGLAGDYEQYF
- many TRBJ2-1 TRBV12-3/TRBV12-4 14 TGTGCCAGCTCTCGGAGCGGACTAAACAATGAGCAGTTCTTC CASSRSGLNNEQFF